The T cell receptor beta chain described here comes from a study of blood T cell repertoires in COVID-19. Looking at the study overall: T cells, B-cell-depleted T cells, or PBMCs provided the cDNA or gDNA that served as material.

As processed by the authors: Reference gene primer amplification yielded estimated nucleated cell counts. Repertoires were generated with immunoSEQ multiplex PCR, while TCRdb's copy carries only in-frame clones and drops some. V, J and clone size were drawn from that table, and D and trimming were deduced from the DNA. The sample includes 75,000 to 90,000 clones, about 85% of them seen just once. This clone was seen a few times. V was clipped by 0 bases and J by 4 bases; unmatched bases: 7. The CDR3 spans 17 residues. Germline CDR1 reads SGHKS; CDR2 reads YYEKEE (reference sequence). The sample consisted of peripheral blood. The rearrangement joins TRBV5-5 to TRBJ1-1, with 12 positions matching TRBD1. The receptor comes from a man of 80 years or more with active or convalescent COVID-19. In DNA, the CDR3 is TGTGCCAGCAGCTTGGAACCGGGACAGGGGGCGACCACTGAAGCTTTCTTT. Its translation: CASSLEPGQGATTEAFF.